This TCR beta chain was documented in a study of T cell repertoires in cytomegalovirus infection. Using its own MiXCR run on the reads, TCRdb lists one record per CDR3 protein. The sample has nearly 650,000 distinct CDR3 sequences; more than 20% are singletons. The CDR3 runs 13 residues. Trimming removed 2 bases from V and 6 bases from J, with 7 bases in between. From germline, CDR1 is MDHEN and CDR2 SYDVKM. The V and J genes are TRBV28 and TRBJ2-2; D uncertain. This receptor was taken from a human donor in good health (CMV status not recorded). Some clones in this sample may be carry-over from other donors' samples. Source material: CD8+ T cells from PBMCs. CDR3 DNA: TGTGCCAGCAGTTTAGCTCCGGCCGGGGAGCTGTTTTTT. Its protein product is CASSLAPAGELFF.